This record concerns one TCR beta chain sequence. The sample comes from a study of blood T cell repertoires in COVID-19. About the research overall: Donors in the United States, Italy and Spain gave samples during acute or convalescent COVID-19. Sample material is recorded as cDNA or gDNA derived from T cells, B-cell-depleted T cells, or PBMCs.

Per the original data handling: Researchers report that nucleated cell counts were estimated from reference gene primer amplification. Profiled with immunoSEQ multiplex PCR; TCRdb holds only in-frame clones, not every one. For V, J and clone size, that table is used; D and trimming come from the DNA. The sample shows 90,000 to 130,000 clones, more than 75% of them seen only once. The CDR3 is 13 residues long. V was clipped by 3 bases and J by 5 bases, with 10 bases between them. The germline gives CDR1 MGHDK, CDR2 SYGVNS. Sequencing used peripheral blood. The sequence was collected from a man in his forties with acute or convalescent COVID-19. The chain joins TRBV25-1 to TRBJ2-5; weak D call: TRBD1 (6 bases). CDR3 protein: CASSDGGVETQYF. The CDR3, as DNA: TGTGCCAGCAGTGATGGGGGCGTGGAGACCCAGTACTTC.